These 27 T cell receptor beta chains were sequenced from one sample in a study of post-analysis software for immune sequencing data. Overall study results and limits: Controls had lower frequencies than patients of roughly five TRBV segments, which included TRBV5-6, TRBV5-1 and TRBV20-1.

Their target antigens are unknown. Unique molecular identifiers were present in the TCR beta cDNA libraries. TCRdb passed the PCR reads through MiXCR, listing each CDR3 protein once. The sample includes hundreds of thousands of distinct CDR3 sequences, around 37% seen only once; the top ten take 13%. The sample comprised blood. All receptors come from a girl aged 5-17 years with multiple sclerosis.

The chain links TRBV12-3 or TRBV12-4 to TRBJ2-5; 8 bases are a match to TRBD2. V was clipped by 6 bases and J by 3 bases; unmatched bases: 9. This CDR3 has 15 amino acids. CDR3 protein: CASRVGVAGKETQYF. DNA for the CDR3: TGTGCCAGCAGAGTGGGGGTAGCGGGGAAAGAGACCCAGTACTTC.

There are a few counts of this clonotype. V and J are TRBV29-1 and TRBJ2-1; D uncertain. The CDR3 sequence is 13 residues long. CDR1 and CDR2 from the germline V gene are SQVTM and ANQGSEA. The V gene lost 2 bases and the J gene lost 3 bases, with 8 bases spanning the gap. CDR3 DNA sequence: TGCAGCGTTGAAATCCCAGACTACAATGAGCAGTTCTTC. Its protein product is CSVEIPDYNEQFF.

V usage is TRBV7-9 and J usage is TRBJ2-2; D tentatively fits TRBD1 or TRBD2 (5 bases each). The CDR3 loop spans 15 amino acids. Germline lookup yields CDR1 SEHNR and CDR2 FQNEAQ (reference sequence). The V end was cut by 3 bases, the J end by 3 bases, with 11 bases between. The CDR3 DNA reads as TGTGCCAGCAGCTTTGGGACGGGATACACCGGGGAGCTGTTTTTT. It specifies CASSFGTGYTGELFF. Drawing the rest from reference TRBV7-9 and TRBJ2-2, the complete variable domain is DTGVSQNPRHKITKRGQNVTFRCDPISEHNRLYWYRQTLGQGPEFLTYFQNEAQLEKSRLLSDRFSAERPKGSFSTLEIQRTEQGDSAMYLCASSFGTGYTGELFFGEGSRLTVL.

A word on this clonotype: A much larger clone differs from this one at a single base, so this may be a read error. This chain joins TRBV12-3 or TRBV12-4 and TRBJ2-3; D is ambiguous. This CDR3 has 12 residues. The chain's CDR3 is CASSRITDAQYF. In nucleotides, the CDR3 is TGTGCCAGCAGCCGCATTACAGATGCGCAGTATTTT.

The rearrangement uses TRBV20-1 and TRBJ1-2; TRBD1 is a possible D gene (5 bases). CDR1 and CDR2 from the germline V gene are DFQATT and SNEGSKA (reference sequence). Between the trimmed V and J ends, which lost 6 bases and 4 bases, there was a span of 21 bases. There are 15 residues in the CDR3. Here the CDR3 DNA reads TGCAGTGCGGGTATGTGGGACGGATCAGGCTATGGCTACACCTTC. It codes for CSAGMWDGSGYGYTF.

The chain employs TRBV5-5 and TRBJ1-1, with TRBD1 matching 8 bases. Trimming removed 5 bases from V and 7 bases from J; junction bases left unmatched: 13. The germline gives CDR1 SGHKS, CDR2 YYEKEE (reference sequence). This CDR3 is 15 amino acids long. The CDR3 reads CASRPQGALYGEAFF. CDR3 nucleotide sequence: TGTGCCAGCAGACCGCAGGGGGCCCTATACGGTGAAGCTTTCTTT.

This clonotype has at least ten counts. The rearrangement uses TRBV7-2 and TRBJ2-7, with D hard to call. Germline-derived CDR1 and CDR2 are SGHTA and FQGNSA. The CDR3 runs to 15 residues. Trimming shortened V by 1 base and J by 0 bases, and 10 bases separated the two germline ends. In DNA form, the CDR3 reads TGTGCCAGCAGCTTAGAAACGACCCGCTCCTACGAGCAGTACTTC. It specifies CASSLETTRSYEQYF.

DNA for the CDR3: TGTGCCAGCAGTCGAATGCAGGGGATTCGGGAGACCCAGTACTTC. Encoded protein: CASSRMQGIRETQYF. The rearrangement links TRBV2 to TRBJ2-5; D possibly corresponds to TRBD1 (6 bases). The germline V gene encodes CDR1 SNHLY and CDR2 FYNNEI. The CDR3 runs 15 residues. V was clipped by 5 bases and J by 5 bases, with 18 bases between them.

This CDR3 reads CSVWTGTHYEQYF. The CDR3 DNA reads TGCAGCGTCTGGACAGGGACACACTACGAGCAGTACTTC. J is TRBJ2-7 and V is TRBV29-1, with 8 positions matching TRBD1. The CDR3 totals 13 residues. In germline, CDR1 is SQVTM, CDR2 ANQGSEA. The V gene end was trimmed by 6 bases and the J gene end by 3 bases; junction bases not matched to a gene: 7.

The gene calls are TRBV9 and TRBJ1-2; no clear D. The germline V gene has CDR1 SGDLS and CDR2 YYNGEE. The CDR3 contains 12 residues. The V end lost 2 bases, the J end lost 5 bases, and 7 bases lay between the germline ends. CDR3 sequence (DNA): TGTGCCAGCAGCGTCGATAGGTATGGCTACACCTTC. Translating it yields CASSVDRYGYTF.

This clonotype turned up a few times. The chain joins TRBV6-2 or TRBV6-3 to TRBJ2-2; D unclear. V was pared by 5 bases and J by 9 bases, with 19 bases between. The CDR3 is 15 residues long. The V gene's germline CDR1 is MNHEY and CDR2 SVGEGT. The CDR3, as DNA: TGTGCCAGCAGTAACCCCTTCAACCGGGCCCGGGAGCTGTTTTTT. Its translation is CASSNPFNRARELFF.

Only a few counts were recorded for this clonotype. The CDR3 DNA is TGCGCCAGCAGCCTGGACGGGACAGGGAAGGCAGATACGCAGTATTTT. Translated, it gives CASSLDGTGKADTQYF. The chain links TRBV5-1 to TRBJ2-3; TRBD1 agrees at 9 bases. Germline lookup yields CDR1 SGHRS and CDR2 YFSETQ. This CDR3 has 16 amino acids. J gave up 4 bases and V 4 bases, and 10 bases lay outside the gene matches.

The CDR3 DNA reads as TGTGCCAGCAGTACTCGACTCAGGGGGCTTGCTGAAGCTTTCTTT. Its translation: CASSTRLRGLAEAFF. The chain is built from TRBV6-5 and TRBJ1-1; 8 positions match TRBD1. With 5 bases clipped from V and 6 bases from J, the junction kept 11 bases outside the gene matches. Germline V CDR1 and CDR2: MNHEY, SVGAGI. This CDR3 has 15 residues.

This clonotype was recorded a few times. J is TRBJ2-7 and V is TRBV12-3 or TRBV12-4, with 7 bases aligning to TRBD2. The end of the DNA aligns better with TRBJ2-5, so the J call may be wrong. The CDR3 is 15 amino acids. The CDR3 DNA sequence: TGTGCCAGCAGCCGTGGGGGAGGGCGCACGGAGACCCAGTACTTC. This encodes CASSRGGGRTETQYF.

The rearrangement links TRBV5-4 to TRBJ2-3; D might be TRBD1 (5 bases). V gave up 5 bases and J gave up 4 bases, with 14 bases separating them. CDR3 length: 14 amino acids. Germline loops: CDR1 SGHNT, CDR2 YYREEE (reference sequence). This CDR3 reads CASSSGPGPDTQYF. The CDR3 DNA follows: TGTGCCAGCAGTTCAGGGCCCGGCCCAGATACGCAGTATTTT.

This clonotype was counted between two and nine times. The chain recombines TRBV7-2 with TRBJ1-2; possible D gene TRBD1, 6 bases. In germline, CDR1 is SGHTA, CDR2 FQGNSA. With 3 bases removed from V and 2 bases from J, the gap between germline ends came to 10 bases. The CDR3 is made up of 14 amino acids. CDR3 sequence: CASSFLDRNYGYTF. In nucleotides, the CDR3 is TGTGCCAGCAGCTTCCTCGACAGGAACTATGGCTACACCTTC.

This rearrangement joins TRBV10-3 to TRBJ2-7; D not resolved. The CDR3 is 11 amino acids. Germline V gives CDR1 ENHRY, CDR2 SYGVKD. The V gene lost 3 bases and the J gene lost 2 bases, with 2 bases spanning the gap. CDR3 coding DNA: TGTGCCATCAGTGAAGCCTACGAGCAGTACTTC. It translates to CAISEAYEQYF.

The chain combines TRBV14 with TRBJ2-1; 8 nucleotides agree with TRBD2. V was clipped by 2 bases and J by 2 bases; unmatched bases: 2. Germline CDR1 SGHDN, CDR2 FVKESK. The CDR3 has 15 amino acids. The CDR3 is CASSQIGGAYNEQFF. The CDR3 coding sequence is TGTGCCAGCAGCCAAATCGGGGGGGCCTACAATGAGCAGTTCTTC.

The sample holds a few counts of this clonotype. This sequence joins TRBV10-3 and TRBJ2-1; D remains ambiguous. CDR3 length equals 15 residues. The ends were cut back, 5 bases at V and 0 bases at J, with 11 bases in the middle. CDR1 is ENHRY, CDR2 SYGVKD, per germline. CDR3 bases: TGTGCCATCAGTCGCTACATTAGCTCCTACAATGAGCAGTTCTTC. It specifies CAISRYISSYNEQFF.

The chain carries TRBV15 and TRBJ1-1; the D gene is possibly TRBD1 (6 bases). The CDR3 contains 14 residues. Deletions cut 5 bases from V and 6 bases from J, with 16 bases between. Germline V gene lookup returns CDR1 LNHNV and CDR2 YYDKDF (reference sequence). The CDR3 DNA sequence: TGTGCCACCAGCGGATTTGAACAGGGATCTGAAGCTTTCTTT. It is translated as CATSGFEQGSEAFF.

This clonotype was found many times. This rearrangement joins TRBV12-3 or TRBV12-4 to TRBJ2-3; no definite D call. CDR3 size: 12 residues. The V and J ends lost 2 bases and 4 bases respectively, with 4 bases between them. Here the CDR3 DNA reads TGTGCCAGCAGTTTAACTCCAGATACGCAGTATTTT. Its protein is CASSLTPDTQYF.

This chain joins TRBV12-3 or TRBV12-4 and TRBJ2-3; 9 bases are shared with TRBD1. This CDR3 contains 14 residues. J was trimmed by 3 bases and V by 6 bases; bases with no gene match: 4. In DNA form, the CDR3 reads TGTGCCAGCAGCCGCGGGACAGGGACAGATACGCAGTATTTT. Translation: CASSRGTGTDTQYF.

The chain is built from TRBV5-1 and TRBJ2-7, with TRBD2 identical over 12 bases. This CDR3 region has 19 residues. V gave up 4 bases and J gave up 5 bases; unmatched junction bases: 19. Germline loops: CDR1 SGHRS, CDR2 YFSETQ. The CDR3 loop reads CASSVGLAGFSRGSHEQYF. CDR3 sequence (DNA): TGCGCCAGCAGCGTCGGACTAGCGGGGTTTTCTCGGGGGAGTCACGAGCAGTACTTC.

This rearrangement joins TRBV28 to TRBJ1-1; the D is unclear. The CDR3 loop spans 13 amino acids. The germline V and J ends were trimmed by 3 bases and 1 base, with 6 bases remaining between them. Germline-derived CDR1 and CDR2 are MDHEN and SYDVKM. As DNA, the CDR3 is TGTGCCAGCAGTTTCGCCACGAACACTGAAGCTTTCTTT. This codes for CASSFATNTEAFF. The full variable domain, completed using reference TRBV28 and TRBJ1-1, is DVKVTQSSRYLVKRTGEKVFLECVQDMDHENMFWYRQDPGLGLRLIYFSYDVKMKEKGDIPEGYSVSREKKERFSLILESASTNQTSMYLCASSFATNTEAFFGQGTRLTVV.

The genes are TRBV7-9 and TRBJ2-1; D may be TRBD2 (6 bases). Germline V CDR1 and CDR2: SEHNR, FQNEAQ (reference sequence). The V gene lost 5 bases and the J gene lost 9 bases, with 11 bases spanning the gap. The CDR3 length is 12 residues. The CDR3 spells CASSGGNSEQFF. CDR3 nucleotides: TGTGCCAGCAGCGGGGGGAACAGTGAGCAGTTCTTC.

This chain connects TRBV12-3 or TRBV12-4 to TRBJ2-7, with D possibly being TRBD1 or TRBD2 (5 bases each). The last part of the DNA fits TRBJ2-5 better; the J call may be wrong. The CDR3 length is 14 residues. The CDR3 protein is CASSPSGAVQTQYF. The CDR3 nucleotides are TGTGCCAGCAGCCCCTCCGGGGCAGTACAGACCCAGTACTTC.

The CDR3 coding sequence is TGTGCCAGCAGCCAAGATAGCCTAGCAACGGATACGCAGTATTTT. This sequence encodes CASSQDSLATDTQYF. V and J are TRBV4-2 and TRBJ2-3, with a weak D call TRBD2 (5 bases). CDR3 length: 15 amino acids. Germline V CDR1 and CDR2: LGHNA, YNFKEQ. The V end lost 0 bases, the J end lost 6 bases, and 13 bases lay between the germline ends.